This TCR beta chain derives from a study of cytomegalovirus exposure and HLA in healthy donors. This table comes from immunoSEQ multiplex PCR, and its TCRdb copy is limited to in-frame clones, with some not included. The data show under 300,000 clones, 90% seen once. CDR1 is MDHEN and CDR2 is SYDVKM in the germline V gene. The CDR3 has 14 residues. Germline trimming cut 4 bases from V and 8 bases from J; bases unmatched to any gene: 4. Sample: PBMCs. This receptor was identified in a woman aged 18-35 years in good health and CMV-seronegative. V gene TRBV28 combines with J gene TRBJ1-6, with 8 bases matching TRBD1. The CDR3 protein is CASSSSTGDSPLHF. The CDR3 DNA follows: TGTGCCAGCAGTTCGTCGACAGGGGATTCACCCCTCCACTTT.